This TCR beta chain is from a study of PD-L1 blockade in urothelial cancer. Profiling relied on immunoSEQ multiplex PCR, and the TCRdb table lists in-frame clones only, not all of them. Among around 100,000 clones, around 87% were seen once, and the ten largest hold approximately 2%. Time point meaning: pretreatment peripheral blood. The J segment lost 5 bases and the V segment lost 2 bases, leaving 15 bases of the junction unmatched. Germline values: CDR1 SGHDT, CDR2 YYEEEE. This CDR3 comprises 17 residues. This chain links TRBV5-6 with TRBJ1-2, with 7 bases aligning to TRBD1. The source is a man between 60 and 75 years old with urothelial cancer. This specimen consisted of PBMCs, obtained around atezolizumab (anti-PD-L1) treatment. CDR3 amino acids: CASSFGLLGDSRYGYTF. CDR3 DNA sequence: TGTGCCAGCAGCTTTGGACTCTTAGGGGACAGCCGGTATGGCTACACCTTC.